One and the same sample provided the 18 T cell receptor beta chains below, sequenced in a study of blood T cell repertoires in COVID-19. TCRdb's table, derived via immunoSEQ multiplex PCR, lists solely in-frame clones and lacks some. The sample carries some 190,000 clones, approximately 80% recorded once. The material sequenced was peripheral blood. Every receptor here comes from a woman of 80 years or more with COVID-19, enrolled during active disease.

V gene TRBV4-1 combines with J gene TRBJ1-5, with D possibly being TRBD1 (5 bases). Trimming took off 1 base at V and 1 base at J, with 14 bases between the two ends. The CDR3 is made up of 17 amino acids. Germline V lookup: CDR1 MGHRA, CDR2 YSYEKL. CDR3 protein: CASSQGGWQGSNQPQHF. The CDR3 bases are TGCGCCAGCAGCCAAGGAGGTTGGCAGGGCAGCAATCAGCCCCAGCATTTT.

V gene TRBV6-5 combines with J gene TRBJ2-1, with 7 bases identical to TRBD2. The germline gives CDR1 MNHEY, CDR2 SVGAGI. This CDR3 comprises 14 residues. Unmatched junction bases numbered 6, after V lost 0 bases and J lost 10 bases. The CDR3 DNA sequence: TGTGCCAGCAGTTACTCGATGACTAGCTTGGAGCAGTTCTTC. Amino acids: CASSYSMTSLEQFF.

The chain combines TRBV3-1 (or the pseudogene TRBV3-2) with TRBJ1-1; D ambiguous. The CDR3 runs 14 residues. Germline CDR1 LGHDT, CDR2 YNNKEL (reference sequence). Trimming left V 2 bases short and J 0 bases short, with 7 bases between. The CDR3 loop is CASSQQVVNTEAFF. In nucleotides, the CDR3 is TGTGCCAGCAGCCAACAGGTCGTGAACACTGAAGCTTTCTTT.

The rearrangement joins TRBV12-5 to TRBJ1-5; 8 nucleotides match TRBD1. The CDR3 sequence is 16 residues long. The junction had 9 bases not matched to a gene; V was cut back by 1 base and J by 7 bases. CDR1 LGHNT and CDR2 FRNRAP come from the germline V gene. The CDR3 sequence is CASGLDLDRAGQPQHF. DNA of the CDR3: TGTGCTAGTGGTTTGGACCTGGACAGGGCTGGCCAGCCCCAGCATTTT. The full variable domain, in which reference TRBV12-5 and TRBJ1-5 provide the parts outside the CDR3, is DARVTQTPRHKVTEMGQEVTMRCQPILGHNTVFWYRQTMMQGLELLAYFRNRAPLDDSGMPKDRFSAEMPDATLATLKIQPSEPRDSAVYFCASGLDLDRAGQPQHFGDGTRLSIL.

The chain couples TRBV5-1 to TRBJ1-4; 7 bases agree with TRBD1. The germline V gene encodes CDR1 SGHRS and CDR2 YFSETQ. This CDR3 contains 15 residues. Trimming cost V 4 bases and J 5 bases; bases outside gene matches: 8. The CDR3, as DNA: TGCGCCAGCAGCAGAGGGGACAGCCAGAATGAAAAACTGTTTTTT. It encodes CASSRGDSQNEKLFF.

V and J are TRBV7-3 and TRBJ2-3, with TRBD1 matching over 8 bases. The CDR3 covers 17 residues. The trim removed 2 bases at V and 1 base at J, leaving 8 bases unmatched. The germline V gene encodes CDR1 SGHTA and CDR2 FQGTGA. The CDR3 loop is CASSLVGQGAGTDTQYF. The CDR3 DNA sequence: TGTGCCAGCAGCTTAGTTGGACAGGGTGCGGGCACAGATACGCAGTATTTT.

The rearrangement uses TRBV5-1 and TRBJ1-2; 10 nucleotides align to TRBD1. In germline, CDR1 is SGHRS, CDR2 YFSETQ. The CDR3 sequence is 13 residues long. Unmatched junction bases numbered 5, after V lost 4 bases and J lost 8 bases. This CDR3 reads CASSLGQGSGYTF. The CDR3 DNA reads TGCGCCAGCAGCCTGGGACAGGGGTCGGGCTACACCTTC.

The chain carries TRBV11-2 and TRBJ1-2; 7 nucleotides match TRBD1. The CDR3 is made up of 15 amino acids. Germline V lookup: CDR1 SGHAT, CDR2 FQNNGV. With V trimmed by 0 bases and J by 3 bases, 4 bases remained unmatched. The CDR3 sequence: CASSLDDGTDYGYTF. The DNA of the CDR3 is TGTGCCAGCAGCTTAGATGATGGGACAGACTATGGCTACACCTTC.

This chain connects TRBV15 to TRBJ1-5; weak D call: TRBD1 (5 bases). In germline, CDR1 is LNHNV, CDR2 YYDKDF (reference sequence). The CDR3 is 15 amino acids. V lost 0 bases and J 13 bases, leaving 19 bases between the germline ends. This chain's CDR3 is CATSREQVGAGVQHF. The CDR3 nucleotides read TGTGCCACCAGCAGAGAACAAGTGGGTGCGGGGGTTCAGCATTTT.

This clone was recorded only once. The V gene is TRBV19, the J gene TRBJ1-2; D not resolved. The V and J ends lost 6 bases and 0 bases respectively, with 8 bases between them. CDR3 length equals 13 residues. Germline CDR1 is LNHDA and CDR2 is SQIVND (reference sequence). CDR3 protein: CASRPPANYGYTF. In DNA form, the CDR3 reads TGTGCCAGTAGGCCGCCAGCTAACTATGGCTACACCTTC. The full variable domain, completed using reference TRBV19 and TRBJ1-2, is DGGITQSPKYLFRKEGQNVTLSCEQNLNHDAMYWYRQDPGQGLRLIYYSQIVNDFQKGDIAEGYSVSREKKESFPLTVTSAQKNPTAFYLCASRPPANYGYTFGSGTRLTVV.

The chain carries TRBV5-1 and TRBJ1-1, with 7 bases that match TRBD1. CDR3 size: 15 residues. Trimming cost V 4 bases and J 1 base; bases outside gene matches: 7. In germline, CDR1 is SGHRS, CDR2 YFSETQ. The CDR3 coding sequence is TGCGCCAGCAGCCCCGGGACAGTAGGGAACACTGAAGCTTTCTTT. It encodes CASSPGTVGNTEAFF.

The genes are TRBV7-2 and TRBJ2-1; D gene uncertain. CDR1 and CDR2 from the germline V gene are SGHTA and FQGNSA. CDR3 length: 15 residues. The V end was cut by 2 bases, the J end by 4 bases, with 12 bases between. CDR3 residues: CASSLHAAAYNEQFF. DNA for the CDR3: TGTGCCAGCAGCTTACACGCGGCGGCGTACAATGAGCAGTTCTTC. The variable domain in full, completed from reference TRBV7-2 and TRBJ2-1, reads GAGVSQSPSNKVTEKGKDVELRCDPISGHTALYWYRQSLGQGLEFLIYFQGNSAPDKSGLPSDRFSAERTGGSVSTLTIQRTQQEDSAVYLCASSLHAAAYNEQFFGPGTRLTVL.

The chain has TRBV11-1 and TRBJ1-1, with D possibly being TRBD1 (5 bases). Trimming took 3 bases from V and 4 from J, leaving 9 bases between them. From germline, CDR1 is SGHAT and CDR2 FQDESV (reference sequence). This CDR3 is 13 amino acids long. CDR3 nucleotides: TGTGCCAGCAGCTTTGGCGGGGGCACTGAAGCTTTCTTT. This codes for CASSFGGGTEAFF.

This clone appeared once. V is TRBV9 and J is TRBJ2-3; TRBD2 matches 9 bases. Germline V lookup: CDR1 SGDLS, CDR2 YYNGEE. The CDR3 spans 14 residues. The J segment lost 4 bases and the V segment lost 0 bases, leaving 0 bases of the junction unmatched. The CDR3 here is CASSVGLAADTQYF. The CDR3 region has the DNA TGTGCCAGCAGCGTAGGACTAGCGGCAGATACGCAGTATTTT.

The V call is TRBV7-9, the J call TRBJ2-6; TRBD1 might be the D (6 bases). Germline V gene data show CDR1 as SEHNR and CDR2 as FQNEAQ (reference sequence). The CDR3 contains 17 residues. V shed 2 bases and J shed 0 bases, with 11 bases lying between them. CDR3 loop: CASSLKGTLSGANVLTF. The CDR3 DNA reads as TGTGCCAGCAGCTTAAAAGGGACACTCTCTGGGGCCAACGTCCTGACTTTC.

The J gene is TRBJ2-3, the V gene TRBV19; 10 bases match TRBD2. The length of the CDR3 is 15 residues. With V trimmed by 4 bases and J by 4 bases, 5 bases remained unmatched. The germline V gene encodes CDR1 LNHDA and CDR2 SQIVND (reference sequence). CDR3 sequence: CASSSTSGTSDTQYF. The CDR3 region has the DNA TGTGCCAGTAGTAGCACTAGCGGGACATCAGATACGCAGTATTTT.

This chain connects TRBV3-1 (or the pseudogene TRBV3-2) to TRBJ2-7, with D perhaps matching TRBD1 (5 bases). This CDR3 is built from 16 residues. Germline V gene lookup returns CDR1 LGHDT and CDR2 YNNKEL (reference sequence). The V gene lost 4 bases and the J gene lost 13 bases, with 29 bases spanning the gap. For the CDR3, the DNA is TGTGCCAGCAGCCCCCTCCCACCCCCCCACAGGTCCCCTCCTTACTTC. Translating gives CASSPLPPPHRSPPYF.

This sequence joins TRBV9 and TRBJ1-4; D remains unclear. The length of the CDR3 is 16 residues. Germline loops: CDR1 SGDLS, CDR2 YYNGEE. V lost 3 bases and J lost 0, with 12 bases in between. CDR3 region: CASSGWAGATNEKLFF. The CDR3 coding sequence is TGTGCCAGCAGCGGGTGGGCTGGTGCAACTAATGAAAAACTGTTTTTT.